What follows describes a single TCR beta chain. CDR3 length: 13 residues. The V gene's germline CDR1 is SGDLS and CDR2 YYNGEE. Trimming pared 3 bases from V and 6 bases from J, leaving 9 bases between. The method was immunoSEQ multiplex PCR; TCRdb's version includes in-frame clones alone and lacks a portion of them. Of hundreds of thousands of clones in the sample, 88% are singletons; the top ten hold just under 1%. This record comes from a study of blood T cell repertoires in COVID-19. Study overall: Donors in the United States, Italy and Spain gave samples during acute or convalescent COVID-19.

The specimen sequenced was peripheral blood. The chain links TRBV9 to TRBJ2-2; D is ambiguous. The receptor was derived from a woman between 35 and 50 years old who had recovered from COVID-19. CDR3 protein: CASSAQVPGELFF. CDR3 DNA sequence: TGTGCCAGCAGCGCCCAGGTGCCCGGGGAGCTGTTTTTT.